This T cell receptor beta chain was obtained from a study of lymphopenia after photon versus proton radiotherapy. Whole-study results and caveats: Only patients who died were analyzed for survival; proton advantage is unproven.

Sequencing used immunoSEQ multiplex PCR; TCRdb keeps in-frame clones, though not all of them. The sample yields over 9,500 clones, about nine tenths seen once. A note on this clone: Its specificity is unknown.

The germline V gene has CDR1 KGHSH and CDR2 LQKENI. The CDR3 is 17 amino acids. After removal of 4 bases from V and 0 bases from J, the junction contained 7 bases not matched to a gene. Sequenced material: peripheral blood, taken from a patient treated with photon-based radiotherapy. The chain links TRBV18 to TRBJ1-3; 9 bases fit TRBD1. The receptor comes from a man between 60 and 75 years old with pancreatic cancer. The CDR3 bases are TGTGCCAGCTCACGCCAAATGACAGGGGGCTCTGGAAACACCATATATTTT. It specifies CASSRQMTGGSGNTIYF.